Below are 21 T cell receptor beta chains sequenced from a single sample in a study of blood T cells in healthy people across ages. Primers used in a second PCR of roughly 7 to 12 cycles were a sample-barcoded 5' primer and a J-beta primer mix. TCRdb itself ran the 5' RACE reads through MiXCR, one entry per CDR3 protein. This table has fewer than 2,000,000 distinct CDR3 sequences, around 42% appearing once. Sequenced input: blood. The receptors here all came from a human donor in good health.

Only a few counts were recorded for this clonotype. This chain joins TRBV7-2 and TRBJ2-1; 8 bases are a match to TRBD2. Germline V lookup: CDR1 SGHTA, CDR2 FQGNSA. This CDR3 spans 15 amino acids. V lost 4 bases, J lost 2 bases, and 4 bases stayed unmatched. CDR3 DNA sequence: TGTGCCAGCAGCTCACTAGCGGCCACCTACAATGAGCAGTTCTTC. Amino acid sequence: CASSSLAATYNEQFF.

The rearrangement uses TRBV7-2 and TRBJ2-5; D is undetermined. Germline-derived CDR1 and CDR2 are SGHTA and FQGNSA. Trimming stripped 10 bases from V and 3 bases from J, with 15 bases between. The CDR3 spans 13 residues. DNA of the CDR3: TGTGCCATCACAGCTTGGGCTAAAGAGACCCAGTACTTC. The encoded protein is CAITAWAKETQYF.

This clonotype has only a few counts. This chain joins TRBV7-2 and TRBJ1-2, with D perhaps matching TRBD1 (5 bases). The CDR3 is 15 amino acids. The V end lost 3 bases, the J end lost 3 bases, and 14 bases lay between the germline ends. Germline V lookup: CDR1 SGHTA, CDR2 FQGNSA. CDR3 nucleotide sequence: TGTGCCAGCAGCTTTTTATCTGGGGGGTACTATGGCTACACCTTC. Residues: CASSFLSGGYYGYTF.

There are a few counts of this clonotype. V is TRBV20-1 and J is TRBJ2-5; perhaps TRBD2 as D (5 bases). V lost 3 bases and J lost 0, with 8 bases in between. Germline V gene lookup returns CDR1 DFQATT and CDR2 SNEGSKA (reference sequence). This CDR3 is built from 13 residues. The CDR3 is CSARGVNQETQYF. In DNA, the CDR3 is TGCAGTGCTAGGGGAGTCAACCAAGAGACCCAGTACTTC.

This chain links TRBV10-3 with TRBJ1-1; D is unclear. The V end lost 4 bases, the J end lost 0 bases, and 6 bases lay between the germline ends. The CDR3 covers 13 residues. The germline gives CDR1 ENHRY, CDR2 SYGVKD. CDR3 sequence reads: CAISAQLNTEAFF. CDR3 bases: TGTGCCATCAGTGCACAGTTGAACACTGAAGCTTTCTTT.

The rearrangement uses TRBV24-1 and TRBJ1-1; D perhaps matches TRBD1 (5 bases). The V gene lost 6 bases and the J gene lost 3 bases, with 10 bases spanning the gap. Germline CDR1 reads KGHDR; CDR2 reads SFDVKD. The CDR3 spans 13 residues. CDR3 sequence (DNA): TGTGCCACCAGTTTGGGGGAACACACTGAAGCTTTCTTT. Encoded protein: CATSLGEHTEAFF.

This clonotype came up a few times. The chain has TRBV9 and TRBJ1-2; D is undetermined. This CDR3 comprises 14 residues. V was pared by 0 bases and J by 8 bases, with 14 bases between. The V gene's germline CDR1 is SGDLS and CDR2 YYNGEE. The CDR3 bases are TGTGCCAGCAGCGTAGGCGGCCGTGGGAGCGGCTACACCTTC. This sequence encodes CASSVGGRGSGYTF.

In its sample, this clonotype was seen a few times. The chain links TRBV28 to TRBJ1-6, with D unclear. V lost 4 bases and J lost 7, with 14 bases in between. Germline values: CDR1 MDHEN, CDR2 SYDVKM. The CDR3 sequence is 15 residues long. The CDR3 loop reads CASSSYSRENSPLHF. The DNA of the CDR3 is TGTGCCAGCAGTTCCTATTCGAGGGAAAATTCACCCCTCCACTTT.

This sequence joins TRBV18 and TRBJ1-4; the match to TRBD1 covers 7 bases. From germline, CDR1 is KGHSH and CDR2 LQKENI. With 3 bases clipped from V and 1 base from J, the junction kept 5 bases outside the gene matches. The CDR3 totals 16 residues. The CDR3 sequence is CASSPRQGVTNEKLFF. CDR3 nucleotide sequence: TGTGCCAGCTCACCCAGACAGGGTGTAACTAATGAAAAACTGTTTTTT.

V and J are TRBV4-2 and TRBJ2-5, with 14 positions matching TRBD2. The CDR3 is 19 residues long. The germline gives CDR1 LGHNA, CDR2 YNFKEQ. V gave up 3 bases and J gave up 4 bases; unmatched junction bases: 13. Written as DNA, the CDR3 is TGTGCCAGCAGCCACACGCTTGAAGGACTAGCGGGGGGCGGAGAGACCCAGTACTTC. This translates into CASSHTLEGLAGGGETQYF.

V and J are TRBV6-6 and TRBJ2-5; 7 nucleotides agree with TRBD2. The CDR3 is 14 residues long. The germline gives CDR1 MNHNY, CDR2 SVGAGI (reference sequence). J gave up 4 bases and V 3 bases, and 5 bases lay outside the gene matches. The CDR3 DNA reads as TGTGCCAGCAGTTATACCCCGGGGGGAGAGACCCAGTACTTC. Its protein is CASSYTPGGETQYF.

V and J are TRBV15 and TRBJ2-1; 8 bases align to TRBD2. The CDR3 consists of 17 residues. The germline gives CDR1 LNHNV, CDR2 YYDKDF (reference sequence). The V and J ends lost 1 base and 7 bases, in that order; junction bases with no gene match: 12. The CDR3 sequence: CATSRGPAGGYSNEQFF. The CDR3 nucleotides are TGTGCCACCAGCAGAGGTCCTGCGGGGGGCTATTCGAATGAGCAGTTCTTC.

The genes are TRBV29-1 and TRBJ2-7; perhaps TRBD2 as D (6 bases). The CDR3 runs to 15 residues. V gave up 8 bases and J gave up 0 bases, with 20 bases separating them. Germline CDR1 reads SQVTM; CDR2 reads ANQGSEA. In DNA form, the CDR3 reads TGCAGCACTGGGGGGACGGAGACGAGCTCCTACGAGCAGTACTTC. This codes for CSTGGTETSSYEQYF.

This clonotype appeared a few times. The rearrangement joins TRBV12-3 or TRBV12-4 to TRBJ2-7; D call uncertain. This CDR3 is 14 amino acids long. Trimming removed 6 bases from V and 2 bases from J, with 14 bases in between. CDR3 bases: TGTGCCAGCAGGGCTTCGGGCACAACCTACGAGCAGTACTTC. Its protein is CASRASGTTYEQYF.

This clonotype has just a few counts. V and J are TRBV7-2 and TRBJ1-1; D is possibly TRBD1 (5 bases). Germline CDR1 and CDR2: SGHTA and FQGNSA. CDR3 length: 14 residues. V shed 4 bases and J shed 1 base, with 10 bases lying between them. The CDR3 loop reads CASSWGTTNTEAFF. The CDR3 DNA reads TGTGCCAGCAGCTGGGGCACAACGAACACTGAAGCTTTCTTT.

V usage is TRBV7-8 and J usage is TRBJ2-7; TRBD1 is a possible D gene (5 bases). V lost 7 bases and J lost 2, with 9 bases in between. There are 12 residues in the CDR3. In germline, CDR1 is SGHVS, CDR2 FQNEAQ. The CDR3 DNA sequence: TGTGCCAGCACAGGGTCACCCTACGAGCAGTACTTC. Amino acids: CASTGSPYEQYF. Variable domain in full (rest from reference TRBV7-8 and TRBJ2-7): GAGVSQSPRYKVAKRGQDVALRCDPISGHVSLFWYQQALGQGPEFLTYFQNEAQLDKSGLPSDRFFAERPEGSVSTLKIQRTQQEDSAVYLCASTGSPYEQYFGPGTRLTVT.

This clonotype was detected only a few times. The chain uses TRBV29-1 and TRBJ2-1; D gene uncertain. Germline CDR1 and CDR2: SQVTM and ANQGSEA. The CDR3 is made up of 13 amino acids. Trimming took off 5 bases at V and 12 bases at J, with 20 bases between the two ends. The CDR3: CSVMIGSIHGQFF. CDR3 DNA: TGCAGCGTTATGATTGGGTCTATCCATGGGCAGTTCTTC.

The chain carries TRBV28 and TRBJ2-5; TRBD1 aligns across 7 bases. Germline V CDR1 and CDR2: MDHEN, SYDVKM. This CDR3 is built from 15 residues. V lost 5 bases to trimming and J lost 11 bases; unmatched junction nucleotides: 17. CDR3 in DNA: TGTGCCAGCAGTCCCACCACCACCGGGGACAGAAAGCAGTACTTC. Translation: CASSPTTTGDRKQYF.

In its sample, this clonotype was seen many times. The rearrangement joins TRBV7-2 to TRBJ2-5; D is ambiguous. Germline CDR1 reads SGHTA; CDR2 reads FQGNSA. The V gene lost 7 bases and the J gene lost 2 bases, with 17 bases spanning the gap. CDR3 length equals 15 residues. CDR3 bases: TGTGCCAGCACTCGATCTCGCGGAGAACAAGAGACCCAGTACTTC. As protein: CASTRSRGEQETQYF.

The V call is TRBV27, the J call TRBJ2-1; D gene ambiguous. Trimming cost V 4 bases and J 1 base, with 11 bases left between them. This CDR3 contains 15 residues. The germline V gene has CDR1 MNHEY and CDR2 SMNVEV (reference sequence). CDR3 nucleotides: TGTGCCAGCAGTTGGATACCGCTATCCTACAATGAGCAGTTCTTC. Translated, it gives CASSWIPLSYNEQFF.

This clonotype was seen only a few times. The J gene is TRBJ1-2, the V gene TRBV27; D is perhaps TRBD1 (6 bases). This CDR3 is built from 14 residues. V gave up 3 bases and J gave up 5 bases, with 13 bases separating them. In germline, CDR1 is MNHEY, CDR2 SMNVEV (reference sequence). The CDR3 nucleotides are TGTGCCAGCAGTTTCGGGGGGCCTGAGTATGGCTACACCTTC. Residues: CASSFGGPEYGYTF.